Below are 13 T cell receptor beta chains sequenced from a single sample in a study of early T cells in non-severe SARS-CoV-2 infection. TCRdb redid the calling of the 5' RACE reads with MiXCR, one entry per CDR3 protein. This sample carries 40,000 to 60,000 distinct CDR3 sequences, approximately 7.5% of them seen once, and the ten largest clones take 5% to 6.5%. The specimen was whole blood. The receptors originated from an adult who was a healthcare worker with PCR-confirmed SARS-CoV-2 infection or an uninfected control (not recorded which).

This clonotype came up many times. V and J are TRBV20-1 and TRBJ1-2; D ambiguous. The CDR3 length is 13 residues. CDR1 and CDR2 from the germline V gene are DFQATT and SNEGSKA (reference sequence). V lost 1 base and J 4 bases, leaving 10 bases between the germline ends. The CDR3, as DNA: TGCAGTGCTAGAGTGAGGGATCTCTATGGCTACACCTTC. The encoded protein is CSARVRDLYGYTF.

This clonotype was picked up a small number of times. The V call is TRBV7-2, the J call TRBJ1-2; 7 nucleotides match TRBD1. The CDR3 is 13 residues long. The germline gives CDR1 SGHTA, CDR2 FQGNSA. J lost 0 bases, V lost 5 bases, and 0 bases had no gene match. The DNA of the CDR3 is TGTGCCAGCAGCGGACAGGCTAACTATGGCTACACCTTC. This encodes CASSGQANYGYTF.

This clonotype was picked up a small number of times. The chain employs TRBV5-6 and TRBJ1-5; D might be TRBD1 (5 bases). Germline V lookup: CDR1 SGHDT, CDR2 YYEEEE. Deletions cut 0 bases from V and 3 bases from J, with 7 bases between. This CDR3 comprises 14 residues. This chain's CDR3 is CASSLGQFNQPQHF. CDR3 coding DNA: TGTGCCAGCAGCTTGGGACAGTTCAATCAGCCCCAGCATTTT.

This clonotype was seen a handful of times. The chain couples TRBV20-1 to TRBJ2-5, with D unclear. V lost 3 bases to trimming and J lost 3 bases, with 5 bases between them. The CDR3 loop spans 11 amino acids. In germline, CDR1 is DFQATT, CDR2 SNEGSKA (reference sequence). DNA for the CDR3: TGCAGTGCTAGTACAGAAGAGACCCAGTACTTC. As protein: CSASTEETQYF.

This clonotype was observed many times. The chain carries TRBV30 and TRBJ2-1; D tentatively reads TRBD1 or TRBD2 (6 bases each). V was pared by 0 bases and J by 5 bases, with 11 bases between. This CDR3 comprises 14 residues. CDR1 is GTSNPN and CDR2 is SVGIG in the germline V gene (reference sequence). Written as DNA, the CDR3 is TGTGCCTGGAGTGTAGGGGGGCCACACAATGAGCAGTTCTTC. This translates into CAWSVGGPHNEQFF. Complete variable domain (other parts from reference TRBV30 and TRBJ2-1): SQTIHQWPATLVQPVGSPLSLECTVEGTSNPNLYWYRQAAGRGLQLLFYSVGIGQISSEVPQNLSASRPQDRQFILSSKKLLLSDSGFYLCAWSVGGPHNEQFFGPGTRLTVL.

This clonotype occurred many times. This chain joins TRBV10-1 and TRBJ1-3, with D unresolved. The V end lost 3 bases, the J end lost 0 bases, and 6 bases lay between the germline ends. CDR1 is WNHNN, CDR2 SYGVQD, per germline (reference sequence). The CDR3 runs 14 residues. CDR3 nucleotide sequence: TGCGCCAGCAGTGACGGGTTCTCTGGAAACACCATATATTTT. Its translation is CASSDGFSGNTIYF.

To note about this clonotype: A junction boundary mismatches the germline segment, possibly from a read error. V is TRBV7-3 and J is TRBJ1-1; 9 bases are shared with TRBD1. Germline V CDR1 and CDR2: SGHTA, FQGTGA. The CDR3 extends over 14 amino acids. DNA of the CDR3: TGTGCCAGCAGCCAAACAGGGGGCTTGACTGAAGTTTTCTTT. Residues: CASSQTGGLTEVFF.

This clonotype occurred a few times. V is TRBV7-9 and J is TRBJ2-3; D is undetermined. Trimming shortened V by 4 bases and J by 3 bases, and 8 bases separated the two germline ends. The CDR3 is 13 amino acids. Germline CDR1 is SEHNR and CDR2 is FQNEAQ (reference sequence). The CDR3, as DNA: TGTGCCAGCAGCTCGACTGGGACAGATACGCAGTATTTT. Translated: CASSSTGTDTQYF.

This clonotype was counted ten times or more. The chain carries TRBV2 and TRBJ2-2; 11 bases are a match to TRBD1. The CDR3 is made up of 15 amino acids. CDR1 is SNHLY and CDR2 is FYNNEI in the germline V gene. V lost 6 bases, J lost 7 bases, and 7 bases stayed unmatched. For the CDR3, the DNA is TGTGCCAGCAGACCCGGGACAGGGGGAGACGGGGAGCTGTTTTTT. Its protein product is CASRPGTGGDGELFF.

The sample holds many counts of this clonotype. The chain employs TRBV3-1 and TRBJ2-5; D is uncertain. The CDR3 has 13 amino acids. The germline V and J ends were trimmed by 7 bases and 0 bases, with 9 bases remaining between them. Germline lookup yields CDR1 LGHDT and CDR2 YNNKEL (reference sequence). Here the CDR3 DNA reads TGTGCCAGCACCCCCCTGTACCAAGAGACCCAGTACTTC. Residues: CASTPLYQETQYF.

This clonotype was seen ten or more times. This CDR3 reads CASSFGGGAPTEAFF. The CDR3 DNA is TGTGCCAGCAGTTTCGGTGGGGGGGCGCCCACTGAAGCTTTCTTT. The chain combines TRBV12-3 or TRBV12-4 with TRBJ1-1; perhaps TRBD1 as D (6 bases). V lost 3 bases to trimming and J lost 4 bases, with 15 bases between them. This CDR3 region has 15 residues.

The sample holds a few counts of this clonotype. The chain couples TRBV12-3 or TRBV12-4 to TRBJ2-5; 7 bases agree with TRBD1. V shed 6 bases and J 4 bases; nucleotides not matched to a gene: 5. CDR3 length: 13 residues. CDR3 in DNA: TGTGCCAGCAGCCGACAGGGTCGAGAGACCCAGTACTTC. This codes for CASSRQGRETQYF.

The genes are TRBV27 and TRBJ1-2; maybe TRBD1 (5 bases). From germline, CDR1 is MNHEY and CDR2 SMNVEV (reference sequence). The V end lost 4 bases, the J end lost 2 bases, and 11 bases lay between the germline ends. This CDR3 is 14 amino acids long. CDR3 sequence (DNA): TGTGCCAGCAGTTCCCGGACAAGGAACTATGGCTACACCTTC. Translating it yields CASSSRTRNYGYTF.